This paragraph reports one T cell receptor beta chain. The sample comes from a study of blood T cell repertoires in COVID-19. Study-level background: Samples taken during acute and convalescent COVID-19 were collected in the United States, Italy and Spain.

Cohorts were determined from participant-reported clinical history. Assay: immunoSEQ multiplex PCR; the TCRdb copy retains only in-frame clones and omits some. The sample includes 250,000 to 350,000 clones, about 91% of them seen just once. The sample taken for sequencing was PBMCs or T cells enriched from blood (not recorded which). The source is a woman in her late teens or twenties who had recovered from COVID-19.

CDR3 region: CASSSGGSNQPQHF. In nucleotides, the CDR3 is TGTGCCAGCAGCTCTGGGGGGAGCAATCAGCCCCAGCATTTT. The rearrangement links TRBV27 to TRBJ1-5; a weak D match, TRBD1 (5 bases). Germline CDR1 reads MNHEY; CDR2 reads SMNVEV (reference sequence). Trimming left V 6 bases short and J 1 base short, with 10 bases between. The CDR3 runs to 14 residues.